These 18 T cell receptor beta chains share one sample of origin, sequenced in a study of Ad26.COV2.S vaccination and SARS-CoV-2 variants. Only in-frame clones appear in the TCRdb table, and some are missing; sequencing was by immunoSEQ multiplex PCR. The table includes 180,000 or so clones, 87% detected once. Sample: peripheral blood, taken after recovery from COVID-19. All receptors derive from a human donor who had recovered from COVID-19.

The chain links TRBV5-4 to TRBJ2-1, with 10 nucleotides matching TRBD2. Looked up from germline, CDR1 is SGHNT and CDR2 is YYREEE (reference sequence). J lost 3 bases, V lost 3 bases, and 6 bases had no gene match. CDR3 size: 16 residues. CDR3 bases: TGTGCCAGCAGCTCGGGGAGGACTAGCGGCTACAATGAGCAGTTCTTC. It specifies CASSSGRTSGYNEQFF.

The V and J genes are TRBV29-1 and TRBJ1-3; no definite D call. Germline lookup yields CDR1 SQVTM and CDR2 ANQGSEA. V gave up 7 bases and J gave up 3 bases, with 7 bases separating them. The CDR3 runs to 11 residues. The DNA for the CDR3 is TGCAGCGCAAGCAGTGGAAACACCATATATTTT. Translating it yields CSASSGNTIYF.

CDR3 in amino acids: CASSLGGRAYNEQFF. The DNA for the CDR3 is TGTGCCAGCAGCTTGGGCGGGAGGGCCTACAATGAGCAGTTCTTC. The chain carries TRBV5-8 and TRBJ2-1, with 9 nucleotides matching TRBD2. This CDR3 is 15 amino acids long. Trimming cost V 0 bases and J 2 bases; bases outside gene matches: 0. Germline values: CDR1 SGHTS, CDR2 YDEGEE.

The chain joins TRBV6-1 to TRBJ1-5; TRBD1 might be the D (6 bases). Germline V CDR1 and CDR2: MNHNS, SASEGT. The V and J ends lost 4 bases and 3 bases respectively, with 19 bases between them. The CDR3 length is 17 residues. For the CDR3, the DNA is TGTGCCAGCAGTGCTGTTACAGGGAATAATGACAATCAGCCCCAGCATTTT. It translates to CASSAVTGNNDNQPQHF.

V usage is TRBV5-1 and J usage is TRBJ2-3; D gene uncertain. The V and J ends lost 0 bases and 0 bases respectively, with 14 bases between them. The CDR3 has 17 residues. Germline V gives CDR1 SGHRS, CDR2 YFSETQ. The CDR3 DNA follows: TGCGCCAGCAGCTTGGTTCGTGTTGCCACTAGCACAGATACGCAGTATTTT. Encoded protein: CASSLVRVATSTDTQYF.

This chain uses TRBV2 with TRBJ2-3; unclear D gene. Per germline, CDR1 SNHLY and CDR2 FYNNEI. This CDR3 comprises 16 residues. Trimming took 6 bases from V and 4 from J, leaving 20 bases between them. CDR3 amino acids: CASRPLNIRGSDTQYF. In DNA, the CDR3 is TGTGCCAGCAGGCCCCTTAACATCCGCGGCTCAGATACGCAGTATTTT.

The chain recombines TRBV27 with TRBJ2-7, with a possible D match to TRBD1 (5 bases). This CDR3 contains 13 residues. Trimming took 0 bases from V and 5 from J, leaving 8 bases between them. Germline values: CDR1 MNHEY, CDR2 SMNVEV (reference sequence). CDR3 region: CASSLSGRNEQYF. In nucleotides, the CDR3 is TGTGCCAGCAGTTTATCGGGGCGGAACGAGCAGTACTTC.

The chain has TRBV2 and TRBJ2-7, with 10 bases that match TRBD2. CDR1 SNHLY and CDR2 FYNNEI come from the germline V gene. The trim removed 7 bases at V and 7 bases at J, leaving 16 bases unmatched. The CDR3 runs to 16 residues. The CDR3 region has the DNA TGTGCCAGCAAAGAACGGGTAGGGCTAGCGGGAGTGGAGCAGTACTTC. Its translation: CASKERVGLAGVEQYF.

This clone was picked up one time. The chain recombines TRBV6-5 with TRBJ1-2, with D unresolved. CDR1 and CDR2 from the germline V gene are MNHEY and SVGAGI. V shed 6 bases and J shed 6 bases, with 17 bases lying between them. The CDR3 sequence is 14 residues long. The CDR3 nucleotides read TGTGCCAGCAGCCGGTCTTTAAGGCTGGATGGCTACACCTTC. Translated, it gives CASSRSLRLDGYTF.

The chain carries TRBV3-1 (or the pseudogene TRBV3-2) and TRBJ2-2; D possibly corresponds to TRBD2 (7 bases). This CDR3 is 13 amino acids long. Germline lookup yields CDR1 LGHDT and CDR2 YNNKEL (reference sequence). Trimming pared 3 bases from V and 7 bases from J, leaving 9 bases between. The CDR3 sequence is CASSQGGRGELFF. The DNA of the CDR3 is TGTGCCAGCAGCCAGGGGGGGCGCGGGGAGCTGTTTTTT.

J is TRBJ2-2 and V is TRBV15; D is uncertain. Germline V gene lookup returns CDR1 LNHNV and CDR2 YYDKDF (reference sequence). Deletions cut 0 bases from V and 6 bases from J, with 5 bases between. This CDR3 has 13 residues. CDR3 coding DNA: TGTGCCACCAGCAGAGAAGAGGCCGGGGAGCTGTTTTTT. This translates into CATSREEAGELFF.

The rearrangement links TRBV5-6 to TRBJ2-7; the D gene is possibly TRBD2 (6 bases). The CDR3 is made up of 12 amino acids. Trimming cost V 7 bases and J 3 bases, with 11 bases left between them. Germline V gives CDR1 SGHDT, CDR2 YYEEEE. The CDR3: CASAGQGYEQYF. As DNA, the CDR3 is TGTGCCAGCGCGGGGCAGGGCTACGAGCAGTACTTC.

In this sample, this clone turned up a few times. This chain joins TRBV7-2 and TRBJ1-6; 7 bases are a match to TRBD1. Trimming cost V 2 bases and J 7 bases; bases outside gene matches: 8. The germline V gene has CDR1 SGHTA and CDR2 FQGNSA. The CDR3 is 16 amino acids. CDR3 coding DNA: TGTGCCAGCAGCTTAAGGCCGACAGGGTTCAATTCACCCCTCCACTTT. Amino acid sequence: CASSLRPTGFNSPLHF.

The chain combines TRBV7-9 with TRBJ1-6; 7 positions agree with TRBD1. The CDR3 sequence is 17 residues long. J was trimmed by 7 bases and V by 6 bases; bases with no gene match: 15. Germline-derived CDR1 and CDR2 are SEHNR and FQNEAQ (reference sequence). The DNA of the CDR3 is TGTGCCAGCAGACCCAAGGGGGCGGAGGGTAGAAATTCACCCCTCCACTTT. It encodes CASRPKGAEGRNSPLHF.

The gene calls are TRBV9 and TRBJ2-6, with 8 bases matching TRBD2. With 10 bases clipped from V and 2 bases from J, the junction kept 8 bases outside the gene matches. From germline, CDR1 is SGDLS and CDR2 YYNGEE. The CDR3 spans 15 residues. The CDR3 region is CASKRGTTGANVLTF. Here the CDR3 DNA reads TGTGCCTCTAAGCGGGGGACGACTGGGGCCAACGTCCTGACTTTC.

The V and J genes are TRBV6-5 and TRBJ2-7; D could derive from TRBD1 or TRBD2 (5 bases each). Between the trimmed V and J ends, which lost 8 bases and 7 bases, there was a span of 21 bases. The CDR3 has 14 residues. CDR1 and CDR2 from the germline V gene are MNHEY and SVGAGI. CDR3: CASLTRSGRWEQYF. Written as DNA, the CDR3 is TGTGCCAGCCTTACGAGATCGGGGCGGTGGGAGCAGTACTTC.

The CDR3 here is CASSRGYGYTF. The CDR3 DNA reads TGTGCCAGCAGTCGGGGCTATGGCTACACCTTC. J is TRBJ1-2 and V is TRBV6-4, with unresolved D. V dropped 5 bases and J dropped 4 bases, with 5 bases sitting between them. Germline V lookup: CDR1 MRHNA, CDR2 SNTAGT. This CDR3 region has 11 residues.

This clone came up a few times. The J gene is TRBJ2-2, the V gene TRBV23-1; 9 bases match TRBD2. TRBV23-1 is designated an ORF whose function remains uncertain. V lost 0 bases, J lost 0 bases, and 8 bases stayed unmatched. The CDR3 contains 19 residues. The CDR3 sequence: CASSQSIGSGGSNTGELFF. The DNA of the CDR3 is TGCGCCAGCAGTCAATCCATCGGTAGCGGGGGTTCGAACACCGGGGAGCTGTTTTTT.